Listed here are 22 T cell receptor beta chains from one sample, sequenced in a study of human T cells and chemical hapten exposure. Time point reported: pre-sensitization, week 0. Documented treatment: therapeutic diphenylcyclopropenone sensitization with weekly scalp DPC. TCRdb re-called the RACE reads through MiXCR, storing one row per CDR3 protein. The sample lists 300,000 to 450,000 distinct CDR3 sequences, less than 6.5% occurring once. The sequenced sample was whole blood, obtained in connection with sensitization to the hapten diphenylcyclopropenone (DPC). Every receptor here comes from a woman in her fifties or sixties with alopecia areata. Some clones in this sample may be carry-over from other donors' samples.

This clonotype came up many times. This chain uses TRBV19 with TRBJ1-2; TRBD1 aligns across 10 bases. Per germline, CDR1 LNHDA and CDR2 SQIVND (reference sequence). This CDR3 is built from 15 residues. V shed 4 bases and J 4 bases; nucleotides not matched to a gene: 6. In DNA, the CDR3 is TGTGCCAGTAGTACCACCCGGGACAGGGGCTATGGCTACACCTTC. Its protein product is CASSTTRDRGYGYTF.

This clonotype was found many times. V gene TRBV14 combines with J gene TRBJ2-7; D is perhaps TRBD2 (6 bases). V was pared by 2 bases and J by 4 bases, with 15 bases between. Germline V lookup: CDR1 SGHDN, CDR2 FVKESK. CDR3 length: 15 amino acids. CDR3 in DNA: TGTGCCAGCAGCCAATACGGCCCCGGGGGTTACGAGCAGTACTTC. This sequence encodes CASSQYGPGGYEQYF.

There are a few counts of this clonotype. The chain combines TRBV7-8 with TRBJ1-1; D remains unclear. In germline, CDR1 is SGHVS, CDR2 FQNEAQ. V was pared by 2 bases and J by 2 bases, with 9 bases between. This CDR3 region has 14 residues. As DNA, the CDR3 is TGTGCCAGCAGCTTAATGGGCGTAAACACTGAAGCTTTCTTT. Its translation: CASSLMGVNTEAFF. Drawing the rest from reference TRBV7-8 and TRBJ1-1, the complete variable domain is GAGVSQSPRYKVAKRGQDVALRCDPISGHVSLFWYQQALGQGPEFLTYFQNEAQLDKSGLPSDRFFAERPEGSVSTLKIQRTQQEDSAVYLCASSLMGVNTEAFFGQGTRLTVV.

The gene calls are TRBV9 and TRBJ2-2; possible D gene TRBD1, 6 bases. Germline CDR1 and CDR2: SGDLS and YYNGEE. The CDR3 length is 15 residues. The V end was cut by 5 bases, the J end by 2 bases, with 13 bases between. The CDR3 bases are TGTGCCAGCAGGTCCGGGACAACTAACACCGGGGAGCTGTTTTTT. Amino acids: CASRSGTTNTGELFF.

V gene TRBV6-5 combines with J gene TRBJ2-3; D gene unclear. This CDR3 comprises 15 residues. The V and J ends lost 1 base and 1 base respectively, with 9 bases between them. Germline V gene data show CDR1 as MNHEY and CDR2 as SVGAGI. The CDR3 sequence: CASSYFAAGTDTQYF. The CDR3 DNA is TGTGCCAGCAGTTACTTTGCGGCTGGCACAGATACGCAGTATTTT.

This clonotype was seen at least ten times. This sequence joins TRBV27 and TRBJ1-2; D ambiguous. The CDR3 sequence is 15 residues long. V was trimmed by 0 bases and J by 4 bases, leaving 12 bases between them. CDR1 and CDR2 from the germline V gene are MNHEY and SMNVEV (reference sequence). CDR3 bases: TGTGCCAGCAGTTTATCGGATCCGGGTCGCTATGGCTACACCTTC. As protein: CASSLSDPGRYGYTF.

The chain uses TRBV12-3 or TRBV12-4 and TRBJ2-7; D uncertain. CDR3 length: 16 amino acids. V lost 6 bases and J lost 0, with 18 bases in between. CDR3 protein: CASSHTSDTYSYEQYF. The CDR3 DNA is TGTGCCAGCAGCCACACCTCTGACACCTACTCCTACGAGCAGTACTTC.

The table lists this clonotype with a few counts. In DNA, the CDR3 is TGTGCCAGCAGCTCAGGGACTAGCGACGAGCAGTACTTC. Protein product: CASSSGTSDEQYF. J is TRBJ2-7 and V is TRBV7-2, with 10 bases fitting TRBD2. J gave up 5 bases and V 4 bases, and 2 bases lay outside the gene matches. From germline, CDR1 is SGHTA and CDR2 FQGNSA. The CDR3 spans 13 residues.

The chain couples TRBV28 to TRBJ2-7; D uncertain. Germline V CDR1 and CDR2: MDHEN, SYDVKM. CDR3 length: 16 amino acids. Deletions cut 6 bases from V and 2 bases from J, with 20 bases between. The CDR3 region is CASSDTALVGPYEQYF. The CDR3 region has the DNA TGTGCCAGCAGCGATACAGCGTTGGTAGGGCCCTACGAGCAGTACTTC. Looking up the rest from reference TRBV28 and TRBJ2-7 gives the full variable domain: DVKVTQSSRYLVKRTGEKVFLECVQDMDHENMFWYRQDPGLGLRLIYFSYDVKMKEKGDIPEGYSVSREKKERFSLILESASTNQTSMYLCASSDTALVGPYEQYFGPGTRLTVT.

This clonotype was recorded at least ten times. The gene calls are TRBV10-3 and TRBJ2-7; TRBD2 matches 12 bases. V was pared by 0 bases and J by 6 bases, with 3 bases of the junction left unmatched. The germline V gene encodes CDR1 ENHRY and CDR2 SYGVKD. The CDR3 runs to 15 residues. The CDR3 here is CAISESTLAGGEQYF. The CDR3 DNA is TGTGCCATCAGTGAGTCGACACTAGCGGGAGGCGAGCAGTACTTC.

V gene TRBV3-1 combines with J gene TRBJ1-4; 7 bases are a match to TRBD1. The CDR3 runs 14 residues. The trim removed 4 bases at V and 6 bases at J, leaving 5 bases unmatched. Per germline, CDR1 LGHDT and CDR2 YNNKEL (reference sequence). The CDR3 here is CASSPTGEYEKLFF. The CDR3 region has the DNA TGTGCCAGCAGCCCCACAGGGGAGTATGAAAAACTGTTTTTT.

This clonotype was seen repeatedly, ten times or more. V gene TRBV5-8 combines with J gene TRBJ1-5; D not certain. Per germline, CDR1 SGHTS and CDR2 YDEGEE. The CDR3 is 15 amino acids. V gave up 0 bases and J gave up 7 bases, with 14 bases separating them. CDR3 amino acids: CASSLVGRAGQPQHF. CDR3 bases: TGTGCCAGCAGCTTGGTCGGGCGGGCGGGACAGCCCCAGCATTTT. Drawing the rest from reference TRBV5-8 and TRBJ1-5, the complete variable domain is EAGVTQSPTHLIKTRGQQATLRCSPISGHTSVYWYQQALGLGLQFLLWYDEGEERNRGNFPPRFSGRQFPNYSSELNVNALELEDSALYLCASSLVGRAGQPQHFGDGTRLSIL.

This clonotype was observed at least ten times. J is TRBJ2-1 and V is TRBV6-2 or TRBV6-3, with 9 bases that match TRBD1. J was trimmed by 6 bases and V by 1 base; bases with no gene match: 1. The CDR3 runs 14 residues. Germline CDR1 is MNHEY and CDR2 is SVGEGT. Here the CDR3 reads CASSYLGQGNEQFF. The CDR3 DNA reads TGTGCCAGCAGTTACTTGGGACAGGGCAATGAGCAGTTCTTC.

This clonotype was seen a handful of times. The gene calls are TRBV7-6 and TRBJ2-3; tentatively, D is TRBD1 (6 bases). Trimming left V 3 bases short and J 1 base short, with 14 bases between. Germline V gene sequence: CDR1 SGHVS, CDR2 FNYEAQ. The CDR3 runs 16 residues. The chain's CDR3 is CASSFNQGTGTDTQYF. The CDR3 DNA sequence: TGTGCCAGCAGCTTTAACCAGGGGACGGGCACAGATACGCAGTATTTT. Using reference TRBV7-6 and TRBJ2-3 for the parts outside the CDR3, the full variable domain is GAGVSQSPRYKVTKRGQDVALRCDPISGHVSLYWYRQALGQGPEFLTYFNYEAQQDKSGLPNDRFSAERPEGSISTLTIQRTEQRDSAMYRCASSFNQGTGTDTQYFGPGTRLTVL.

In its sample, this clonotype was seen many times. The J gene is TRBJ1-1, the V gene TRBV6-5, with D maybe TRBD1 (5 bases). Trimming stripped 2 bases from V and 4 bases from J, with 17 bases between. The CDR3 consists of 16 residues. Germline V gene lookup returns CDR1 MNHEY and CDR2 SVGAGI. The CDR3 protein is CASSYGTGVMSTEAFF. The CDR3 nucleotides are TGTGCCAGCAGTTACGGTACAGGTGTGATGAGCACTGAAGCTTTCTTT.

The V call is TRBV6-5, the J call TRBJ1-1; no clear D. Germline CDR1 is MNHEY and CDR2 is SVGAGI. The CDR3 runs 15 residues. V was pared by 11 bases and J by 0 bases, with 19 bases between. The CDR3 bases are TGTGCCGCTGTACGCTCAGTGAATCTGAACACTGAAGCTTTCTTT. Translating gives CAAVRSVNLNTEAFF.

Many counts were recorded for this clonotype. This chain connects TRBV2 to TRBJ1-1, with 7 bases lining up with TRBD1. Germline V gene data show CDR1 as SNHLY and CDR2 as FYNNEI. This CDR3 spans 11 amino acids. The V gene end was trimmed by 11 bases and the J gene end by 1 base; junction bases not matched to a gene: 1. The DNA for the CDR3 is TGTGCCGACAGGGAGAACACTGAAGCTTTCTTT. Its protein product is CADRENTEAFF.

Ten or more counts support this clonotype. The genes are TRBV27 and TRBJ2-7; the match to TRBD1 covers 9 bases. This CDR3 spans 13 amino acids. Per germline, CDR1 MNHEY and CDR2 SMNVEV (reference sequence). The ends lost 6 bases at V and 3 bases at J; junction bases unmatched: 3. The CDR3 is CASRDRGGYEQYF. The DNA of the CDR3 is TGTGCCAGCAGAGACAGGGGGGGCTACGAGCAGTACTTC.

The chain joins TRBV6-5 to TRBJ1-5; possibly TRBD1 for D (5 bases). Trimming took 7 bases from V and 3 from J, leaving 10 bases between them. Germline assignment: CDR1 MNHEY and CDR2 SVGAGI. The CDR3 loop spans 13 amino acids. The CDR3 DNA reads TGTGCCAGCACCGGGGGTTACAATCAGCCCCAGCATTTT. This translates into CASTGGYNQPQHF.

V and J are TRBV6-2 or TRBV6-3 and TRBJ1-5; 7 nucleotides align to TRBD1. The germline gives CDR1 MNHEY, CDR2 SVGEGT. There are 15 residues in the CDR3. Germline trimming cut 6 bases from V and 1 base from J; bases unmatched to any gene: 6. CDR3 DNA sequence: TGTGCCAGCAGCAGAGACAGGGAAAGCAATCAGCCCCAGCATTTT. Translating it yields CASSRDRESNQPQHF.

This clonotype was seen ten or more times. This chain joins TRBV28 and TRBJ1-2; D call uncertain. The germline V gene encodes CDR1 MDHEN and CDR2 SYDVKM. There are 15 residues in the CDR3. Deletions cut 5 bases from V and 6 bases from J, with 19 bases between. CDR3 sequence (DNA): TGTGCCAGCAGTCCACCTCACAGTGGGGTCGATGGCTACACCTTC. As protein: CASSPPHSGVDGYTF.

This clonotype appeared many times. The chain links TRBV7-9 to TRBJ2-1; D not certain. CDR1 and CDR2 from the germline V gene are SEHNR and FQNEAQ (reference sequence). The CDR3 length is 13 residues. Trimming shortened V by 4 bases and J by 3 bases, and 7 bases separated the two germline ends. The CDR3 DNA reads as TGTGCCAGCAGCTACCGGTACTACAATGAGCAGTTCTTC. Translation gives CASSYRYYNEQFF.